The entry below gives a single T cell receptor beta chain sequence along with its context. Profiled with immunoSEQ multiplex PCR; TCRdb holds only in-frame clones, not every one. The table lists 150,000 to 200,000 clones, over 80% of them singletons, with about 10% in the top ten. These data originate in a study of blood T cell repertoires in COVID-19. CDR3 size: 18 residues. CDR1 and CDR2 from the germline V gene are LNHDA and SQIVND (reference sequence). J lost 0 bases, V lost 5 bases, and 12 bases had no gene match. This sequence was found in a woman of 80 years or more with active or convalescent COVID-19. The sequenced material came from peripheral blood. This chain links TRBV19 with TRBJ1-3, with TRBD1 identical over 8 bases. CDR3 nucleotides: TGTGCCAGTAGTTACCCCACCCGACAGGGGAGCTCTGGAAACACCATATATTTT. Residues: CASSYPTRQGSSGNTIYF.